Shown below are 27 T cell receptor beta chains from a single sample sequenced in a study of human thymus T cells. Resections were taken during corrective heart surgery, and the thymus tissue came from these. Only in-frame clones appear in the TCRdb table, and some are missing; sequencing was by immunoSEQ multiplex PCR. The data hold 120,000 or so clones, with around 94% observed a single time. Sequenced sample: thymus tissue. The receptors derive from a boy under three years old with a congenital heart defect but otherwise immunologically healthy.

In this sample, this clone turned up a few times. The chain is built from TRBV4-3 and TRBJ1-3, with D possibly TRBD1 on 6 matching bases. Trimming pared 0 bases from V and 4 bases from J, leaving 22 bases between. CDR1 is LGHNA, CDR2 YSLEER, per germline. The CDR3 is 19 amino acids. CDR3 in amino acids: CASSQDLIGTPRTGNTIYF. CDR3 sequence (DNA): TGCGCCAGCAGCCAAGACCTGATCGGGACACCTCGAACCGGAAACACCATATATTTT.

The CDR3 spells CASSEVRGIRGAQPQHF. In DNA, the CDR3 is TGTGCCAGCAGTGAAGTCCGAGGGATTAGGGGGGCTCAGCCCCAGCATTTT. The V and J genes are TRBV6-1 and TRBJ1-5; D is possibly TRBD1 (6 bases). The germline V and J ends were trimmed by 1 base and 6 bases, with 19 bases remaining between them. CDR1 and CDR2 from the germline V gene are MNHNS and SASEGT. This CDR3 comprises 17 residues.

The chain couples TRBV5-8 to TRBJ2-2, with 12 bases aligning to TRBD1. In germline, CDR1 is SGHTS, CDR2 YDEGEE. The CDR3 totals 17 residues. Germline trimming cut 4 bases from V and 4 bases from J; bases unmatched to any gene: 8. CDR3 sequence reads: CASSVLRDRGRTGELFF. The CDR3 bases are TGTGCCAGCAGCGTACTCCGGGACAGGGGGCGCACCGGGGAGCTGTTTTTT. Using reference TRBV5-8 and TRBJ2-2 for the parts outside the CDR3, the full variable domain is EAGVTQSPTHLIKTRGQQATLRCSPISGHTSVYWYQQALGLGLQFLLWYDEGEERNRGNFPPRFSGRQFPNYSSELNVNALELEDSALYLCASSVLRDRGRTGELFFGEGSRLTVL.

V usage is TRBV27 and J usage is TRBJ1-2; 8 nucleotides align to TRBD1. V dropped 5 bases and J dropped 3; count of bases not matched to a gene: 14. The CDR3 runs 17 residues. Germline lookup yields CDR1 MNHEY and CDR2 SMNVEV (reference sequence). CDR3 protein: CASSLGGQGEGDYGYTF. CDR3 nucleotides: TGTGCCAGCAGTCTTGGAGGACAGGGTGAGGGGGACTATGGCTACACCTTC.

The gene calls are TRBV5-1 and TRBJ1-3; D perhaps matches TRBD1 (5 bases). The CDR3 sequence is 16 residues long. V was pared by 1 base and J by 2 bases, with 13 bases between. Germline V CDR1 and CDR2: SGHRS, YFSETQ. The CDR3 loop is CASSLTGVKAGNTIYF. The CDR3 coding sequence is TGCGCCAGCAGCTTGACGGGGGTAAAAGCTGGAAACACCATATATTTT. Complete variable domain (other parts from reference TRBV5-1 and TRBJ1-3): KAGVTQTPRYLIKTRGQQVTLSCSPISGHRSVSWYQQTPGQGLQFLFEYFSETQRNKGNFPGRFSGRQFSNSRSEMNVSTLELGDSALYLCASSLTGVKAGNTIYFGEGSWLTVV.

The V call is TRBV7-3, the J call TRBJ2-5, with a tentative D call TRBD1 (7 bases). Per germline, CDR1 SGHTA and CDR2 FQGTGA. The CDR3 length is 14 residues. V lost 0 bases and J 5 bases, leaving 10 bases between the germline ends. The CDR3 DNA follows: TGTGCCAGCAGCTTAACACCAGGGGGGGAGACCCAGTACTTC. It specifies CASSLTPGGETQYF.

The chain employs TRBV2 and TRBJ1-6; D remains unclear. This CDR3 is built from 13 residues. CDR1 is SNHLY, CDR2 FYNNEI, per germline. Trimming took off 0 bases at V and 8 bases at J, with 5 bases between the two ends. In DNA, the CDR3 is TGTGCCAGCAGTGAAGCACTTTATTCACCCCTCCACTTT. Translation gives CASSEALYSPLHF.

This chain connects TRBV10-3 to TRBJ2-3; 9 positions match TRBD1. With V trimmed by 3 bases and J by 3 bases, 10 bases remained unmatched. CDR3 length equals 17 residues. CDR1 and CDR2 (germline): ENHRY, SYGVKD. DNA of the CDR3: TGTGCCATCAGTGACCCAAACAGGGGGCCAGGGACAGATACGCAGTATTTT. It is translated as CAISDPNRGPGTDTQYF.

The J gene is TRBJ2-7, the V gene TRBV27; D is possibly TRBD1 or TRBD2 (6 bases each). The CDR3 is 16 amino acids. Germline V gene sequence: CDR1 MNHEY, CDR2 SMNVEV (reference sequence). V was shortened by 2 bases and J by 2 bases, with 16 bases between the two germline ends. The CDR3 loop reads CASSLRMGGTAYEQYF. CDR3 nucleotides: TGTGCCAGCAGTTTAAGAATGGGGGGCACCGCCTACGAGCAGTACTTC.

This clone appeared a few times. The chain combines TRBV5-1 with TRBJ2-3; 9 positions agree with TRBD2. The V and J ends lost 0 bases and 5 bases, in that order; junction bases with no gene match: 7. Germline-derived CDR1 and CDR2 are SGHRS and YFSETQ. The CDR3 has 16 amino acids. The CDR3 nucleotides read TGCGCCAGCAGCTTGGGCGAGCGGGGGGATGAAGATACGCAGTATTTT. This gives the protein CASSLGERGDEDTQYF. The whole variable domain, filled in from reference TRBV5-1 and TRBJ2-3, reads KAGVTQTPRYLIKTRGQQVTLSCSPISGHRSVSWYQQTPGQGLQFLFEYFSETQRNKGNFPGRFSGRQFSNSRSEMNVSTLELGDSALYLCASSLGERGDEDTQYFGPGTRLTVL.

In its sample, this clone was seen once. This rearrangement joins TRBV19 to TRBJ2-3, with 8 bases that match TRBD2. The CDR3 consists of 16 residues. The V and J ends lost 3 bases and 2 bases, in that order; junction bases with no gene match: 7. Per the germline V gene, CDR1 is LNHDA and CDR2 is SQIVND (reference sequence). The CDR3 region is CASSIEGGGYTDTQYF. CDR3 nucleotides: TGTGCCAGTAGTATCGAAGGCGGGGGGTACACAGATACGCAGTATTTT. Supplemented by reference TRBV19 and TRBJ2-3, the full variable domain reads DGGITQSPKYLFRKEGQNVTLSCEQNLNHDAMYWYRQDPGQGLRLIYYSQIVNDFQKGDIAEGYSVSREKKESFPLTVTSAQKNPTAFYLCASSIEGGGYTDTQYFGPGTRLTVL.

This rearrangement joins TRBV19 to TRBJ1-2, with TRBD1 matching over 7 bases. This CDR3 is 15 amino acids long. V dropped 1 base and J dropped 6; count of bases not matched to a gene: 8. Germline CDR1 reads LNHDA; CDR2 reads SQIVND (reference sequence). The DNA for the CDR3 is TGTGCCAGTAGTATAGTGGGGACAGTCATTGATGGCTACACCTTC. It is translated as CASSIVGTVIDGYTF.

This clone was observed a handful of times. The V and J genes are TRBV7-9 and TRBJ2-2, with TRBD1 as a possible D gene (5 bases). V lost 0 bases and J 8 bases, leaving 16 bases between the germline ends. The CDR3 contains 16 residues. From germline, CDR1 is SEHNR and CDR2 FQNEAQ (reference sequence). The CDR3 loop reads CASSLAQGRVFGELFF. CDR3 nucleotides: TGTGCCAGCAGCTTAGCACAAGGCAGGGTCTTTGGGGAGCTGTTTTTT.

For the CDR3, the DNA is TGTGCCAGCATACCCGGGACATCGAGCTCCTACGAGCAGTACTTC. It yields the protein CASIPGTSSSYEQYF. The chain combines TRBV28 with TRBJ2-7, with a weak D call TRBD1 (6 bases). The CDR3 is 15 residues long. The V and J ends lost 7 bases and 0 bases respectively, with 16 bases between them. The germline CDR1 and CDR2 sequences are MDHEN and SYDVKM.

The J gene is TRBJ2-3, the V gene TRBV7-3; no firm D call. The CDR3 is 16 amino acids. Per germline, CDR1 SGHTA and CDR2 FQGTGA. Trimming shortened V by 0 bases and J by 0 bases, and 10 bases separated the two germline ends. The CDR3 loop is CASSLTGFVSTDTQYF. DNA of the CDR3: TGTGCCAGCAGCTTAACAGGGTTTGTCAGCACAGATACGCAGTATTTT.

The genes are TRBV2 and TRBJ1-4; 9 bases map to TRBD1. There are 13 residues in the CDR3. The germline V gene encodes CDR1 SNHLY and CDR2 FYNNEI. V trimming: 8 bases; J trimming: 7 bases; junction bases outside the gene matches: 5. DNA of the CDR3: TGTGCCAGCGAGGACAGGGGTGGTGAAAAACTGTTTTTT. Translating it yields CASEDRGGEKLFF.

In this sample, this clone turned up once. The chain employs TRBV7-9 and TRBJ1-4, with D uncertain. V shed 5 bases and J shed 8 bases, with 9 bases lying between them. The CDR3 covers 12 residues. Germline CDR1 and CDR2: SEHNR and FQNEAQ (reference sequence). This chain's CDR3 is CASSLVGEKLFF. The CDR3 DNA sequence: TGTGCCAGCAGCCTAGTAGGCGAAAAACTGTTTTTT.

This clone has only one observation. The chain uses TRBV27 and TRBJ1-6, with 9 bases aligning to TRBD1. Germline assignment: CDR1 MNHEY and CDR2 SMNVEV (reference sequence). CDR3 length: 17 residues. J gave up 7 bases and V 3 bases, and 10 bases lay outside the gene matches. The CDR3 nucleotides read TGTGCCAGCAGTTTTGGGCCCATACAGGGGGCGAATTCACCCCTCCACTTT. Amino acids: CASSFGPIQGANSPLHF.

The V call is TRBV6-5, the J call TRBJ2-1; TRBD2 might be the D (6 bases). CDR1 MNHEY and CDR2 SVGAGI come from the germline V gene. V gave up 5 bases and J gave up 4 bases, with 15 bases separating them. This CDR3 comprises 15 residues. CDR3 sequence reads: CASSPNTGGYNEQFF. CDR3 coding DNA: TGTGCCAGCAGTCCAAACACCGGGGGTTACAATGAGCAGTTCTTC.

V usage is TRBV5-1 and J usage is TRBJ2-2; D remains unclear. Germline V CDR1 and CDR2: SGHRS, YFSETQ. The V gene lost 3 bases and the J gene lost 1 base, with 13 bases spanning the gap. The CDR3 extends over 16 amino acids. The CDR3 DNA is TGCGCCAGCAGCTCTGTGGGCCCGGGGAACACCGGGGAGCTGTTTTTT. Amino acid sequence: CASSSVGPGNTGELFF.

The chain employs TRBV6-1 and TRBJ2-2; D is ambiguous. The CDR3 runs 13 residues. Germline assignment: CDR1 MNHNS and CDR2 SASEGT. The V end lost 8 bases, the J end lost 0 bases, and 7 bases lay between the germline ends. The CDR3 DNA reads TGTGCCAGCCCACAGCCGAACACCGGGGAGCTGTTTTTT. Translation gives CASPQPNTGELFF.

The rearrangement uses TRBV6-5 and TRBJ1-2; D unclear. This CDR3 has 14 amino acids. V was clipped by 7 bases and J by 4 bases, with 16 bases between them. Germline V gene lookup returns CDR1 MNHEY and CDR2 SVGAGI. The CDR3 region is CASTSADGPYGYTF. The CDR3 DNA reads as TGTGCCAGCACATCGGCGGACGGACCCTATGGCTACACCTTC.

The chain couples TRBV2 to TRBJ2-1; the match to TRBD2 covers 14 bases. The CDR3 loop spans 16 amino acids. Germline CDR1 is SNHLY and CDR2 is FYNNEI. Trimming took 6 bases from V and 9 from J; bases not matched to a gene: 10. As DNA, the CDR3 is TGTGCCAGCAGCCCCCCGACTAGCGGGGGGGAAGGTGAGCAGTTCTTC. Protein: CASSPPTSGGEGEQFF.

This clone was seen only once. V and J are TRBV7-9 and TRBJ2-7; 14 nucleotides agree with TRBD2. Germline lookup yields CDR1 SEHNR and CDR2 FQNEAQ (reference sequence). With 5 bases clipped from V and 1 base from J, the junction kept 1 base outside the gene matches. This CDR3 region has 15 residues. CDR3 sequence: CASSGLAGGSYEQYF. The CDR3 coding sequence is TGTGCCAGCAGCGGACTAGCGGGGGGTTCCTACGAGCAGTACTTC.

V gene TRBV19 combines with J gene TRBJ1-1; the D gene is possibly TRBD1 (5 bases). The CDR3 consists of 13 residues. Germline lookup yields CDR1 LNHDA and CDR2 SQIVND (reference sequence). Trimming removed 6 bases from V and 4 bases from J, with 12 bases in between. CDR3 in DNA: TGTGCCAGTAGGTTAGGGGTCGTCACTGAAGCTTTCTTT. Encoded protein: CASRLGVVTEAFF.

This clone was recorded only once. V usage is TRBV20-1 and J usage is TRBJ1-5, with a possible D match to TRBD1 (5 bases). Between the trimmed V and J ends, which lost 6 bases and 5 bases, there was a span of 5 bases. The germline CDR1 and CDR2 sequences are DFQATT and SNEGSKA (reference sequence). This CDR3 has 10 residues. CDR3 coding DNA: TGCAGTGCAGGGGATCAGCCCCAGCATTTT. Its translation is CSAGDQPQHF.

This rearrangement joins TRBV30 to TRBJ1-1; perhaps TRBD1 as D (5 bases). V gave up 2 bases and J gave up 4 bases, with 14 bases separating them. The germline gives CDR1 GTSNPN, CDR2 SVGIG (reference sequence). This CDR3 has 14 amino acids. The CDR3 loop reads CAWSRRGLGTEAFF. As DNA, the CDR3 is TGTGCCTGGAGTAGGAGGGGTCTCGGCACTGAAGCTTTCTTT.